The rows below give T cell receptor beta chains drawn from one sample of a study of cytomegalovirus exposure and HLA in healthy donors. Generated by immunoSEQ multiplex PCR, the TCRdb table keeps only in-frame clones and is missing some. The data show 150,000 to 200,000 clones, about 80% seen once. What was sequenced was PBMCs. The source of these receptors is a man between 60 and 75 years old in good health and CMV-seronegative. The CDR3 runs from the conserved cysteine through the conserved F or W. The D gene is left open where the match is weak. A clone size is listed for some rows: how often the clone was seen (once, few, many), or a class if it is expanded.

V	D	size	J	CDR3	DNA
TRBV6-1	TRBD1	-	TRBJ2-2	CAISVRQGSNTGELFF	TGTGCCATCAGTGTAAGACAGGGATCGAACACCGGGGAGCTGTTTTTT
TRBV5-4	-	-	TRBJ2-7	CASSRDGIGGEQYF	TGTGCCAGCAGCCGCGACGGAATAGGGGGCGAGCAGTACTTC
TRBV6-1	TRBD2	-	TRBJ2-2	CASKMGLAAGELFF	TGTGCCAGCAAAATGGGACTAGCGGCCGGGGAGCTGTTTTTT
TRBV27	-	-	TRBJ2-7	CASSLGGFPEQYF	TGTGCCAGCAGTTTAGGAGGGTTTCCCGAGCAGTACTTC
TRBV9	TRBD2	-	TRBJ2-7	CASSAGGLLSYEQYF	TGTGCCAGCAGCGCGGGGGGACTCCTCTCCTACGAGCAGTACTTC
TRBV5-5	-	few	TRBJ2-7	CASSLSRGSYEQYF	TGTGCCAGCAGCTTAAGCCGGGGTAGCTACGAGCAGTACTTC
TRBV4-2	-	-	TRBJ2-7	CASSQEGGASAYEQYF	TGTGCCAGCAGCCAAGAGGGGGGGGCTAGCGCCTACGAGCAGTACTTC
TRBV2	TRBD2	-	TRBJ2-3	CASPLREGSGTQYF	TGTGCCAGCCCTCTGCGGGAGGGCTCAGGGACGCAGTATTTT
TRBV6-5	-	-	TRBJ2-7	CASSTGDTVYEQYF	TGTGCCAGCAGCACCGGGGACACCGTGTACGAGCAGTACTTC
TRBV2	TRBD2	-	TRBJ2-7	CASRRGVYEQYF	TGTGCCAGCCGTCGGGGGGTCTACGAGCAGTACTTC
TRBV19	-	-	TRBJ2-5	CASSMSLKETQYF	TGTGCCAGTAGTATGAGCCTGAAAGAGACCCAGTACTTC
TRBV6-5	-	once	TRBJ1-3	CASSSTVNSGNTIYF	TGTGCCAGCAGTTCGACAGTCAACTCTGGAAACACCATATATTTT
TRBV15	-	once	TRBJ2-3	CATSRDLGRGGTDTQYF	TGTGCCACCAGCAGAGACCTCGGCAGGGGAGGCACAGATACGCAGTATTTT